This T cell receptor beta chain was identified in a study of cytomegalovirus exposure and HLA in healthy donors (dated by TCRdb to about 2017). In the study overall: According to a later analysis, one platform produced both the 110 or so validation repertoires and the approximately 600 repertoires of the first cohort. The study was designed to test whether signatures of past pathogen exposure could be identified by cataloging public T cell receptors. Along with the roughly 700-subject first cohort, a separate validation cohort of approximately 110 different subjects was used. The study combined high-throughput TCR immunosequencing, statistical association of individual TCRs with disease status, and machine learning to predict cytomegalovirus infection status. The research as a whole found: Most TCR sequences were observed very rarely across donors, whereas some public TCRs were present in many individuals. A later analysis found that TCRs clustered in the first cohort also tended to co-occur in the roughly 120 validation repertoires, with approximately 95% of cluster scores above 0. The authors suggested that the approach could potentially be generalized to other disease states and immunological phenotypes. In vitro tests confirmed that a few of the cytomegalovirus-associated TCR beta chains recognize cytomegalovirus antigens. The classifier was reported to diagnose cytomegalovirus status with high specificity and sensitivity in both the original cohort and the validation cohort. The study listed 150 to 200 TCR beta chains as associated with cytomegalovirus. A later analysis had no HLA typing for the validation cohort, so co-occurrence there was scored across all 130 or so repertoires.

A distance of 23 bases separates the germline ends of V and J, which lose 5 bases and 3 bases respectively. Its CDR3 holds 17 amino acids, cysteine through phenylalanine. Kept here is only the CDR3 DNA, which spans 51 bases and is read in frame from base 1. As encoded in the germline V gene, CDR1 is SGHAT while CDR2 is FQNNGV. The donors belonged to the validation cohort of 120 subjects, which was separate from the roughly 670-subject first cohort. Library preparation used the immunoSEQ multiplex PCR assay. Concerning the study's data processing: A statistical classification framework was built for diagnosing cytomegalovirus status from the catalog of TCR beta chain sequences. TCRdb stores this immuneACCESS table with in-frame sequences only. Part of the clones is absent; in the studies checked, under half of the shortfall reflects unresolved V genes, and no reason is known for the rest. The V and J calls and the clone size are those of that table, but D and trimming were determined from the DNA. This sample has 71,000 or so clones in its table, and 94% of those were observed once. The ten biggest clones cover more than 1% of the sample.

As to this clone: This clone's antigen is unknown. The sample holds no much larger clone one base away, and base qualities are not on file.

This clonotype was obtained from a woman under 30 in good health and CMV-seronegative. Recombination joined TRBV11-2 with TRBJ2-7; the D segment could be TRBD1, given 6 matching bases. The sequencing sample was made of PBMCs. The DNA reads as follows: TGTGCCAGCAGCCCGGGGTCTGGGGGCATAGTAAGCTACGAGCAGTACTTC. Translated, it reads CASSPGSGGIVSYEQYF.